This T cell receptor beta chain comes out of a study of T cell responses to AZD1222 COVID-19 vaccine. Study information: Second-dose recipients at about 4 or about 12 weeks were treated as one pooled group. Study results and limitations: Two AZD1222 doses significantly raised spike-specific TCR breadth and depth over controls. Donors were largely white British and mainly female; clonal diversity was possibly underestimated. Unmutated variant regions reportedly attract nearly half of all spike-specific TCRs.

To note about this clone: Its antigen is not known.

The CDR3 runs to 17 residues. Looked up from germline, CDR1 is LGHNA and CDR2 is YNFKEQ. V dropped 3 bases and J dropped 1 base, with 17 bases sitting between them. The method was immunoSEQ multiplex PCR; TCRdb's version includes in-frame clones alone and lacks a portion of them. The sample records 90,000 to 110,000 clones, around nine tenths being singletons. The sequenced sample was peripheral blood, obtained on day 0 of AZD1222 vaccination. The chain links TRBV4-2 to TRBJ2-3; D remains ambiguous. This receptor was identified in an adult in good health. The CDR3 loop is CASSQAGLLEGTDTQYF. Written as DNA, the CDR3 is TGTGCCAGCAGCCAGGCCGGCTTGCTCGAGGGCACAGATACGCAGTATTTT.